The 25 T cell receptor beta chains listed next were all sequenced from one sample in a study of blood T cell repertoires in COVID-19. Using immunoSEQ multiplex PCR, the repertoire was profiled, and TCRdb retains in-frame clones only, with some absent. The repertoire holds 270,000 or so clones, with about 88% as singletons. Sequencing was carried out using PBMCs or T cells enriched from blood (not recorded which). The origin of the receptors is a woman aged 50 to 65 who had been exposed to COVID-19.

The chain links TRBV4-1 to TRBJ1-1, with 9 bases matching TRBD1. V lost 7 bases, J lost 4 bases, and 10 bases stayed unmatched. In germline, CDR1 is MGHRA, CDR2 YSYEKL. This CDR3 has 15 residues. CDR3 protein: CASTNKPDRGTEAFF. DNA of the CDR3: TGCGCCAGCACCAACAAGCCGGACAGGGGCACTGAAGCTTTCTTT.

The V call is TRBV4-1, the J call TRBJ1-3, with D perhaps TRBD1 (6 bases). Trimming took 0 bases from V and 8 from J, leaving 14 bases between them. CDR1 is MGHRA and CDR2 is YSYEKL in the germline V gene. The CDR3 is 15 residues long. In DNA, the CDR3 is TGCGCCAGCAGCCAAGATCTGACCAGGGGACACACCATATATTTT. Translation: CASSQDLTRGHTIYF.

The chain joins TRBV6-1 to TRBJ1-6; 8 nucleotides agree with TRBD1. J was trimmed by 13 bases and V by 3 bases; bases with no gene match: 8. The CDR3 contains 14 residues. Germline assignment: CDR1 MNHNS and CDR2 SASEGT. This CDR3 reads CASSDRQGQGPLHF. CDR3 sequence (DNA): TGTGCCAGCAGTGACCGACAGGGGCAGGGCCCCCTCCACTTT.

This clone was picked up one time. The J gene is TRBJ2-7, the V gene TRBV5-1; the match to TRBD2 covers 10 bases. V lost 0 bases and J lost 3; bases outside the gene matches: 3. The germline CDR1 and CDR2 sequences are SGHRS and YFSETQ. This CDR3 comprises 15 residues. Here the CDR3 DNA reads TGCGCCAGCAGCTTGGTTAGCGGGGGGATCTACGAGCAGTACTTC. This sequence encodes CASSLVSGGIYEQYF.

This rearrangement joins TRBV7-2 to TRBJ2-7; a weak D match, TRBD2 (6 bases). The CDR3 is 12 amino acids. The germline V and J ends were trimmed by 3 bases and 12 bases, with 15 bases remaining between them. Per the germline V gene, CDR1 is SGHTA and CDR2 is FQGNSA. CDR3 sequence reads: CASSFTGGFGYF. In DNA, the CDR3 is TGTGCCAGCAGCTTCACTGGGGGGTTTGGGTACTTC.

The chain is built from TRBV6-1 and TRBJ1-1; possible D gene TRBD1, 6 bases. The germline CDR1 and CDR2 sequences are MNHNS and SASEGT. This CDR3 has 17 amino acids. V lost 1 base and J lost 0, with 15 bases in between. The CDR3 sequence is CASSEVGVGGMNTEAFF. For the CDR3, the DNA is TGTGCCAGCAGTGAAGTTGGGGTTGGGGGCATGAACACTGAAGCTTTCTTT.

The chain is built from TRBV2 and TRBJ2-7, with a tentative D call TRBD1 (6 bases). CDR1 and CDR2 from the germline V gene are SNHLY and FYNNEI. V lost 2 bases, J lost 1 base, and 9 bases lay in between. This CDR3 is 14 amino acids long. The CDR3 sequence is CASSERDRSYEQYF. The CDR3 DNA is TGTGCCAGCAGTGAAAGAGACAGGTCCTACGAGCAGTACTTC.

The chain recombines TRBV29-1 with TRBJ2-7; D gene ambiguous. Germline V gives CDR1 SQVTM, CDR2 ANQGSEA. The V end was cut by 7 bases, the J end by 5 bases, with 9 bases between. The CDR3 has 10 amino acids. This chain's CDR3 is CSALSNEQYF. CDR3 sequence (DNA): TGCAGCGCCCTGAGTAACGAGCAGTACTTC.

The chain carries TRBV19 and TRBJ1-1; 8 bases line up with TRBD1. There are 14 residues in the CDR3. The V gene end was trimmed by 0 bases and the J gene end by 8 bases; junction bases not matched to a gene: 5. Germline V gives CDR1 LNHDA, CDR2 SQIVND (reference sequence). In DNA form, the CDR3 reads TGTGCCAGTAGTATAGACGAGGGGACAGGCGAAGCTTTCTTT. Its translation is CASSIDEGTGEAFF.

This clone turned up a few times. The chain combines TRBV5-1 with TRBJ2-1, with 10 bases identical to TRBD1. There are 15 residues in the CDR3. Trimming cost V 4 bases and J 2 bases; bases outside gene matches: 3. Germline CDR1 and CDR2: SGHRS and YFSETQ. CDR3 coding DNA: TGCGCCAGCAGCGACGGGACAGGGGCCTACAATGAGCAGTTCTTC. Its protein product is CASSDGTGAYNEQFF.

The rearrangement links TRBV4-1 to TRBJ1-2; D remains unclear. Looked up from germline, CDR1 is MGHRA and CDR2 is YSYEKL. The CDR3 is 16 amino acids. The ends were cut back, 3 bases at V and 4 bases at J, with 18 bases in the middle. The CDR3 sequence: CASSHPYRGRSYGYTF. The CDR3, as DNA: TGCGCCAGCAGCCACCCGTACCGAGGGCGCAGCTATGGCTACACCTTC.

J is TRBJ1-2 and V is TRBV6-5, with TRBD1 identical over 9 bases. After removal of 6 bases from V and 8 bases from J, the junction contained 7 bases not matched to a gene. In germline, CDR1 is MNHEY, CDR2 SVGAGI. The CDR3 runs 13 residues. CDR3 amino acids: CASRRTGAEGYTF. The CDR3 bases are TGTGCCAGCAGGCGGACAGGGGCGGAAGGCTACACCTTC.

The chain joins TRBV20-1 to TRBJ2-5; the match to TRBD2 covers 11 bases. The V gene's germline CDR1 is DFQATT and CDR2 SNEGSKA (reference sequence). V was pared by 3 bases and J by 4 bases, with 7 bases of the junction left unmatched. CDR3 length: 15 amino acids. This CDR3 is CSASHSGGAVETQYF. The DNA of the CDR3 is TGCAGTGCTAGTCATAGCGGGGGGGCCGTAGAGACCCAGTACTTC.

This chain links TRBV7-9 with TRBJ1-2; D is uncertain. The CDR3 runs to 15 residues. Trimming took 6 bases from V and 2 from J, leaving 16 bases between them. Germline V lookup: CDR1 SEHNR, CDR2 FQNEAQ (reference sequence). The CDR3 is CASSDGLEVNYGYTF. CDR3 coding DNA: TGTGCCAGCAGTGACGGACTGGAGGTAAACTATGGCTACACCTTC.

The gene calls are TRBV5-4 and TRBJ1-1; unclear D gene. V dropped 0 bases and J dropped 7 bases, with 13 bases sitting between them. Germline V CDR1 and CDR2: SGHNT, YYREEE (reference sequence). This CDR3 comprises 14 residues. CDR3 nucleotide sequence: TGTGCCAGCAGCTTGGCAGGCAGAGGGCTTGAAGCTTTCTTT. Translated: CASSLAGRGLEAFF.

This chain links TRBV28 with TRBJ1-4; 8 bases map to TRBD1. With 5 bases clipped from V and 5 bases from J, the junction kept 7 bases outside the gene matches. Germline CDR1 and CDR2: MDHEN and SYDVKM. This CDR3 spans 15 amino acids. The CDR3 nucleotides are TGTGCCAGCAGTGGAGGGGGACAGGCGAATGAAAAACTGTTTTTT. Its translation is CASSGGGQANEKLFF.

The CDR3 region has the DNA TGTGCTAGTGGTCCCGGGACTTCTGAGCAGTTCTTC. Amino acids: CASGPGTSEQFF. J is TRBJ2-1 and V is TRBV12-5; D perhaps matches TRBD2 (6 bases). V gave up 5 bases and J gave up 9 bases, with 11 bases separating them. The CDR3 loop spans 12 amino acids. In germline, CDR1 is LGHNT, CDR2 FRNRAP.

The chain combines TRBV12-3 or TRBV12-4 with TRBJ1-1; unclear D gene. V was clipped by 3 bases and J by 5 bases, with 7 bases between them. CDR3 length: 12 amino acids. CDR3 region: CASSLVGTEAFF. CDR3 in DNA: TGTGCCAGCAGTTTGGTCGGGACTGAAGCTTTCTTT.

V and J are TRBV10-2 and TRBJ2-7; D is possibly TRBD2 (5 bases). Trimming shortened V by 4 bases and J by 3 bases, and 13 bases separated the two germline ends. Germline CDR1 WSHSY, CDR2 SAAADI. The CDR3 contains 14 residues. The CDR3 region has the DNA TGCGCCAGCAGTGGGAGCGGTTTTGACTACGAGCAGTACTTC. This translates into CASSGSGFDYEQYF.

V and J are TRBV27 and TRBJ1-5; D unresolved. V lost 2 bases and J 2 bases, leaving 13 bases between the germline ends. CDR3 length: 16 amino acids. The germline V gene has CDR1 MNHEY and CDR2 SMNVEV (reference sequence). Here the CDR3 DNA reads TGTGCCAGCAGTTTAGTGTCACCACGGGGCAATCAGCCCCAGCATTTT. Translated, it gives CASSLVSPRGNQPQHF.

The chain links TRBV7-9 to TRBJ1-2; 9 bases align to TRBD1. The V segment lost 2 bases and the J segment 2 bases; nucleotides outside the gene matches: 15. CDR3 length equals 19 residues. Germline V gene data show CDR1 as SEHNR and CDR2 as FQNEAQ (reference sequence). CDR3: CASSLTLSLTGGLNYGYTF. As DNA, the CDR3 is TGTGCCAGCAGCTTAACCCTAAGTCTTACAGGGGGCTTAAACTATGGCTACACCTTC.

The rearrangement uses TRBV29-1 and TRBJ2-7; 9 bases fit TRBD1. J was trimmed by 2 bases and V by 4 bases; bases with no gene match: 0. Germline V gene data show CDR1 as SQVTM and CDR2 as ANQGSEA. This CDR3 is built from 12 residues. In DNA, the CDR3 is TGCAGCGTTGGGGACAGGGCCTACGAGCAGTACTTC. It is translated as CSVGDRAYEQYF.

This chain joins TRBV3-1 (or the pseudogene TRBV3-2) and TRBJ2-5, with TRBD2 identical over 9 bases. Germline CDR1 LGHDT, CDR2 YNNKEL (reference sequence). The junction had 11 bases not matched to a gene; V was cut back by 4 bases and J by 5 bases. The CDR3 is 16 residues long. CDR3 in amino acids: CASSPRVSGGSETQYF. The DNA of the CDR3 is TGTGCCAGCAGCCCCCGGGTGAGCGGGGGGTCGGAGACCCAGTACTTC.

The chain employs TRBV5-1 and TRBJ1-6; possibly TRBD1 for D (6 bases). Trimming shortened V by 0 bases and J by 10 bases, and 11 bases separated the two germline ends. This CDR3 is 14 amino acids long. CDR1 and CDR2 (germline): SGHRS, YFSETQ. CDR3 sequence: CASSLVEQGSPLHF. CDR3 nucleotides: TGCGCCAGCAGCTTGGTAGAACAGGGATCACCCCTCCACTTT.

The rearrangement uses TRBV19 and TRBJ1-5, with TRBD1 identical over 7 bases. Per the germline V gene, CDR1 is LNHDA and CDR2 is SQIVND (reference sequence). V was clipped by 5 bases and J by 2 bases; unmatched bases: 6. The CDR3 runs to 15 residues. As DNA, the CDR3 is TGTGCCAGTAGTCCCACTACAGGGGGCAATCAGCCCCAGCATTTT. Translation gives CASSPTTGGNQPQHF.